The 13 T cell receptor beta chains given below trace back to one sample, sequenced in a study of beta chain features in type 1 diabetes. All of the isolated RNA was reverse transcribed, so expressed TCRB transcripts were sequenced. TCRdb's table, derived via immunoSEQ multiplex PCR, lists solely in-frame clones and lacks some. The data hold more than 300,000 clones, with around 16% observed a single time. Source material: naive CD4+ T cells from blood. These receptors were collected from a woman under 30 in good health.

The V call is TRBV30, the J call TRBJ2-5, with D tentatively TRBD2 (6 bases). The V gene's germline CDR1 is GTSNPN and CDR2 SVGIG (reference sequence). This CDR3 has 16 amino acids. Trimming removed 4 bases at V and 3 bases at J, with 21 bases between. The CDR3 spells CAWKPLGPKREETQYF. CDR3 DNA: TGTGCCTGGAAACCTCTCGGGCCCAAGCGGGAAGAGACCCAGTACTTC.

This clone came up a few times. The chain joins TRBV30 to TRBJ2-7; weak D call: TRBD1 (6 bases). Germline lookup yields CDR1 GTSNPN and CDR2 SVGIG (reference sequence). The CDR3 totals 12 residues. V was pared by 2 bases and J by 3 bases, with 8 bases between. The CDR3 sequence is CAWSLDSYEQYF. The CDR3, as DNA: TGTGCCTGGAGTCTGGACAGCTACGAGCAGTACTTC.

The V gene is TRBV30, the J gene TRBJ2-3; 7 bases align to TRBD2. CDR1 and CDR2 from the germline V gene are GTSNPN and SVGIG (reference sequence). Germline trimming cut 4 bases from V and 4 bases from J; bases unmatched to any gene: 11. This CDR3 comprises 15 residues. CDR3 sequence reads: CAWTRAAGPADTQYF. The CDR3 bases are TGTGCCTGGACCCGTGCAGCGGGACCGGCAGATACGCAGTATTTT.

This clone was seen a handful of times. The chain uses TRBV5-1 and TRBJ2-1; tentative D call: TRBD1 (5 bases). Germline V gene data show CDR1 as SGHRS and CDR2 as YFSETQ. V was pared by 0 bases and J by 0 bases, with 7 bases between. There are 15 residues in the CDR3. The CDR3 loop reads CASSLGQRSYNEQFF. CDR3 bases: TGCGCCAGCAGCTTGGGACAGCGCTCCTACAATGAGCAGTTCTTC.

This clone has just a few counts. The V gene is TRBV5-6, the J gene TRBJ2-7; D might be TRBD1 (5 bases). V shed 0 bases and J shed 7 bases, with 11 bases lying between them. This CDR3 contains 13 residues. The germline CDR1 and CDR2 sequences are SGHDT and YYEEEE. The CDR3 spells CASSLGQGGEQYF. DNA of the CDR3: TGTGCCAGCAGCTTGGGGCAGGGTGGGGAGCAGTACTTC.

The V call is TRBV5-4, the J call TRBJ2-1, with 7 bases matching TRBD2. The V gene end was trimmed by 0 bases and the J gene end by 6 bases; junction bases not matched to a gene: 6. CDR1 is SGHNT and CDR2 is YYREEE in the germline V gene (reference sequence). This CDR3 contains 15 residues. The CDR3 here is CASSLVRREFNEQFF. The CDR3 DNA is TGTGCCAGCAGCTTGGTAAGGCGGGAGTTCAATGAGCAGTTCTTC.

The chain couples TRBV9 to TRBJ2-7; 9 bases are a match to TRBD2. In germline, CDR1 is SGDLS, CDR2 YYNGEE. J gave up 5 bases and V 3 bases, and 9 bases lay outside the gene matches. CDR3 size: 15 residues. As DNA, the CDR3 is TGTGCCAGCAGCGGCCGTAGCGGGAGCTCTAACGAGCAGTACTTC. It translates to CASSGRSGSSNEQYF. Drawing the rest from reference TRBV9 and TRBJ2-7, the complete variable domain is DSGVTQTPKHLITATGQRVTLRCSPRSGDLSVYWYQQSLDQGLQFLIQYYNGEERAKGNILERFSAQQFPDLHSELNLSSLELGDSALYFCASSGRSGSSNEQYFGPGTRLTVT.

This clone showed up just a few times. The V and J genes are TRBV14 and TRBJ2-5; possible D gene TRBD2, 5 bases. The CDR3 sequence is 16 residues long. Germline V CDR1 and CDR2: SGHDN, FVKESK. The V end was cut by 3 bases, the J end by 3 bases, with 17 bases between. CDR3 bases: TGTGCCAGCAGCCACCTAAAAGGGTCGGGGAAAGAGACCCAGTACTTC. It encodes CASSHLKGSGKETQYF.

This chain uses TRBV25-1 with TRBJ1-5; TRBD1 matches 9 bases. Germline CDR1 is MGHDK and CDR2 is SYGVNS. Germline trimming cut 8 bases from V and 6 bases from J; bases unmatched to any gene: 2. There are 12 residues in the CDR3. CDR3 coding DNA: TGTGCCAGCGGACAGGGGATTCAGCCCCAGCATTTT. Protein: CASGQGIQPQHF.

This clone was detected a few times. Germline is not matched at one junction end, which may reflect a read error. The genes are TRBV2 and TRBJ2-4; D might be TRBD1 (6 bases). Germline-derived CDR1 and CDR2 are SNHLY and FYNNEI. The CDR3 loop spans 13 amino acids. The CDR3 here is CAGSRGSKNIQYF. Here the CDR3 DNA reads TGTGCCGGCAGCAGGGGATCCAAAAACATTCAGTACTTC.

This chain uses TRBV5-1 with TRBJ2-7; 9 nucleotides agree with TRBD1. The CDR3 is 15 amino acids. From germline, CDR1 is SGHRS and CDR2 YFSETQ. Germline trimming cut 5 bases from V and 0 bases from J; bases unmatched to any gene: 6. CDR3 sequence reads: CASRRGTGYSYEQYF. The CDR3 DNA reads TGCGCCAGCAGGCGTGGGACAGGGTACTCCTACGAGCAGTACTTC.

This clone has only a few counts. The chain recombines TRBV19 with TRBJ1-5; no firm D call. Germline V gene lookup returns CDR1 LNHDA and CDR2 SQIVND (reference sequence). V was shortened by 8 bases and J by 5 bases, with 10 bases between the two germline ends. The CDR3 runs 12 residues. For the CDR3, the DNA is TGTGCCAGTCGTTTCCCCTATCAGCCCCAGCATTTT. This translates into CASRFPYQPQHF.

The sample holds a few counts of this clone. This chain connects TRBV7-2 to TRBJ2-7; possibly TRBD2 for D (6 bases). This CDR3 contains 15 residues. Per germline, CDR1 SGHTA and CDR2 FQGNSA. V lost 4 bases and J lost 3, with 16 bases in between. The CDR3 here is CASSSHPRTIYEQYF. CDR3 DNA sequence: TGTGCCAGCAGCTCCCATCCTCGGACTATCTACGAGCAGTACTTC.